Listed below are T cell receptor beta chains from one sample, sequenced in a study of T-cell reconstitution after alpha-beta-depleted transplantation in children. TCRdb passed the PCR reads through MiXCR, listing each CDR3 protein once. The sample holds about 610,000 distinct CDR3 sequences, more than 9% seen once. The material sequenced was PBMCs from the stem cell graft donor, taken from the stem cell graft. Every receptor here comes from a human donor who donated a stem cell graft to a child with acute myeloid leukemia. Both conserved end residues are part of each CDR3. D genes are given only for firm matches. Some rows have no size entry. The others give once, few or many, or a class for an expanded clone.

size	J	V	D	CDR3	DNA
few	TRBJ2-1	TRBV18	TRBD2	CASSPGTRVVEQFF	TGTGCCAGCTCACCCGGGACTAGGGTGGTTGAGCAGTTCTTC
few	TRBJ2-7	TRBV5-1	TRBD2	CASSSGLAGGHPSVTHEQYF	TGCGCCAGCAGCTCGGGACTAGCGGGAGGGCATCCATCCGTTACCCACGAGCAGTACTTC
-	TRBJ1-3	TRBV7-9	-	CARDNKGPGNTIYF	TGTGCCAGGGACAATAAAGGACCGGGAAACACCATATATTTT
-	TRBJ2-1	TRBV11-1	TRBD2	CASSLAMARREGLSLSYNEQFF	TGTGCCAGCAGCTTAGCGATGGCCCGGCGGGAGGGCCTCTCGTTGTCCTACAATGAGCAGTTCTTC
-	TRBJ1-2	TRBV20-1	TRBD1	CSARDRDRVHGYTF	TGCAGTGCTAGAGACCGAGACAGGGTGCATGGCTACACCTTC
many	TRBJ2-3	TRBV12-3/TRBV12-4	TRBD2	CASIQAGGPGLADTQYF	TGTGCCAGCATACAAGCGGGAGGGCCGGGGTTGGCAGATACGCAGTATTTT
few	TRBJ1-4	TRBV4-3	-	CASSQARSWDEKLFF	TGCGCCAGCAGCCAAGCCCGCAGTTGGGATGAAAAACTGTTTTTT
many	TRBJ1-2	TRBV29-1	TRBD1	CSVAQTGGSSGYTF	TGCAGCGTTGCGCAGACAGGGGGATCGTCGGGCTACACCTTC
few	TRBJ1-3	TRBV12-3/TRBV12-4	-	CASSLTASLGNTIYF	TGTGCCAGCAGTTTAACGGCCTCGCTTGGAAACACCATATATTTT
few	TRBJ2-2	TRBV10-3	TRBD2	CAIREAGALNTGELFF	TGTGCCATCAGGGAAGCGGGGGCCCTGAACACCGGGGAGCTGTTTTTT
-	TRBJ2-2	TRBV6-1	-	CASSGQGMNTGELFF	TGTGCCAGCAGCGGGCAGGGCATGAACACCGGGGAGCTGTTTTTT